These 19 T cell receptor beta chains were all obtained from the same sample, sequenced in a study of beta chain features in type 1 diabetes. Expressed TCRB transcripts got sequenced, as all isolated RNA was reverse transcribed. Repertoires were generated with immunoSEQ multiplex PCR, while TCRdb's copy carries only in-frame clones and drops some. The sample carries hundreds of thousands of clones, 30% recorded once. The material sequenced was naive CD4+ T cells from blood. The source of these receptors is a young man in good health.

The chain employs TRBV6-6 and TRBJ1-5; D perhaps matches TRBD1 (6 bases). V was trimmed by 6 bases and J by 3 bases, leaving 12 bases between them. This CDR3 is 14 amino acids long. Germline assignment: CDR1 MNHNY and CDR2 SVGAGI (reference sequence). Written as DNA, the CDR3 is TGTGCCAGCAGACCAACAGGGCACAATCAGCCCCAGCATTTT. Its protein product is CASRPTGHNQPQHF.

This clone was seen only once. Additional DNA sequences in this sample encode the identical CDR3. The chain carries TRBV18 and TRBJ2-5; tentatively, D is TRBD1 (5 bases). This CDR3 region has 14 residues. CDR1 is KGHSH and CDR2 is LQKENI in the germline V gene. The germline V and J ends were trimmed by 2 bases and 1 base, with 8 bases remaining between them. CDR3 protein: CASSPRQGQETQYF. The CDR3 nucleotides read TGTGCCAGCTCACCAAGGCAGGGCCAAGAGACCCAGTACTTC.

This clone has more than one count but fewer than ten. The chain has TRBV30 and TRBJ2-1; 9 positions agree with TRBD1. There are 15 residues in the CDR3. After removal of 8 bases from V and 8 bases from J, the junction contained 16 bases not matched to a gene. Germline CDR1 GTSNPN, CDR2 SVGIG (reference sequence). In DNA form, the CDR3 reads TGTGCCGGGAAGATTCCGGGACAGGGTCGCGATGAGCAGTTCTTC. The encoded protein is CAGKIPGQGRDEQFF.

The chain links TRBV7-9 to TRBJ2-7; D is uncertain. The CDR3 totals 13 residues. Per germline, CDR1 SEHNR and CDR2 FQNEAQ (reference sequence). Trimming removed 5 bases at V and 0 bases at J, with 8 bases between. CDR3 coding DNA: TGTGCCAGCAGCGCCAGGAGCTCCTACGAGCAGTACTTC. It specifies CASSARSSYEQYF.

This chain joins TRBV9 and TRBJ1-2; a weak D match, TRBD1 (6 bases). CDR1 SGDLS and CDR2 YYNGEE come from the germline V gene. V was shortened by 0 bases and J by 5 bases, with 11 bases between the two germline ends. The CDR3 runs 14 residues. CDR3 sequence (DNA): TGTGCCAGCAGCGTAGGGACAGTCGAATATGGCTACACCTTC. The encoded protein is CASSVGTVEYGYTF.

In regard to this clone: With a much larger clone just one base away, this may be a read error. This rearrangement joins TRBV7-2 to TRBJ2-3; D is undetermined. Germline lookup yields CDR1 SGHTA and CDR2 FQGNSA. The CDR3 spans 12 residues. V lost 3 bases to trimming and J lost 1 base, with 2 bases between them. The CDR3: CASSFRTDTQYF. The CDR3 nucleotides read TGTGCCAGCAGCTTTCGCACAGATACGCAGTATTTT.

The chain uses TRBV9 and TRBJ1-2; possible D gene TRBD1, 5 bases. V lost 2 bases and J lost 2, with 10 bases in between. The CDR3 is made up of 14 amino acids. Germline loops: CDR1 SGDLS, CDR2 YYNGEE. CDR3 coding DNA: TGTGCCAGCAGCGTGGACACCTCGAACTATGGCTACACCTTC. This sequence encodes CASSVDTSNYGYTF. The full variable domain, with the rest looked up from reference TRBV9 and TRBJ1-2, is DSGVTQTPKHLITATGQRVTLRCSPRSGDLSVYWYQQSLDQGLQFLIQYYNGEERAKGNILERFSAQQFPDLHSELNLSSLELGDSALYFCASSVDTSNYGYTFGSGTRLTVV.

In its sample, this clone was seen a few times. V gene TRBV30 combines with J gene TRBJ2-7, with a weak D call TRBD2 (5 bases). The V and J ends lost 4 bases and 5 bases respectively, with 24 bases between them. The CDR3 loop spans 16 amino acids. The germline CDR1 and CDR2 sequences are GTSNPN and SVGIG (reference sequence). CDR3: CAWTSTSIRVRDEQYF. The CDR3 DNA sequence: TGTGCCTGGACGTCAACGTCGATAAGGGTGAGGGACGAGCAGTACTTC.

The chain recombines TRBV11-2 with TRBJ2-1; TRBD2 matches 13 bases. The CDR3 has 16 residues. V was clipped by 0 bases and J by 7 bases; unmatched bases: 3. CDR1 and CDR2 from the germline V gene are SGHAT and FQNNGV. CDR3 protein: CASSLEWTSGRNEQFF. In nucleotides, the CDR3 is TGTGCCAGCAGCTTAGAGTGGACTAGCGGGAGAAATGAGCAGTTCTTC.

This clone was picked up a small number of times. The gene calls are TRBV29-1 and TRBJ2-7, with D possibly being TRBD2 (5 bases). The CDR3 covers 12 residues. V was shortened by 6 bases and J by 1 base, with 10 bases between the two germline ends. Germline CDR1 and CDR2: SQVTM and ANQGSEA. CDR3 protein: CSVRRGSYEQYF. CDR3 nucleotide sequence: TGCAGCGTGAGGCGCGGGTCCTACGAGCAGTACTTC.

A remark on this clone: Other DNA sequences in this sample translate to the same CDR3. The chain employs TRBV29-1 and TRBJ2-7; D is perhaps TRBD1 or TRBD2 (5 bases each). The CDR3 has 13 amino acids. V dropped 6 bases and J dropped 2 bases, with 14 bases sitting between them. Germline lookup yields CDR1 SQVTM and CDR2 ANQGSEA. In nucleotides, the CDR3 is TGCAGCGTGGGGGACCGCTTAACCTACGAGCAGTACTTC. The encoded protein is CSVGDRLTYEQYF.

The chain has TRBV9 and TRBJ2-5; 13 nucleotides align to TRBD2. The germline V gene encodes CDR1 SGDLS and CDR2 YYNGEE. The ends lost 7 bases at V and 4 bases at J; junction bases unmatched: 16. This CDR3 contains 18 residues. The CDR3, as DNA: TGTGCCAGCCACTCCGCCAGGCTGGGACTAGCGGGAAGAGAGACCCAGTACTTC. Translation: CASHSARLGLAGRETQYF.

The chain is built from TRBV7-2 and TRBJ2-7; D is undetermined. Germline V gene sequence: CDR1 SGHTA, CDR2 FQGNSA. The CDR3 runs to 13 residues. Trimming shortened V by 4 bases and J by 6 bases, and 13 bases separated the two germline ends. DNA of the CDR3: TGTGCCAGCAGCTCTCAAGTGGGTTCCGAGCAGTACTTC. Protein sequence: CASSSQVGSEQYF.

In this sample, this clone turned up once. The chain carries TRBV5-1 and TRBJ1-4; 9 bases line up with TRBD1. Germline lookup yields CDR1 SGHRS and CDR2 YFSETQ. The V and J ends lost 4 bases and 8 bases, in that order; junction bases with no gene match: 9. This CDR3 contains 15 residues. The CDR3 region has the DNA TGCGCCAGCAGCATATTCCCGGGACAGGGAGAAAAACTGTTTTTT. Amino acids: CASSIFPGQGEKLFF.

This clone was found a few times. The chain joins TRBV28 to TRBJ1-1, with TRBD1 as a possible D gene (5 bases). CDR1 is MDHEN, CDR2 SYDVKM, per germline. The V and J ends lost 2 bases and 3 bases respectively, with 16 bases between them. The CDR3 is made up of 16 amino acids. In DNA form, the CDR3 reads TGTGCCAGCAGTTTAGGAGGGGCGCTAGGGGACACTGAAGCTTTCTTT. It codes for CASSLGGALGDTEAFF.

The chain carries TRBV25-1 and TRBJ2-7; 8 bases agree with TRBD2. The CDR3 is made up of 14 amino acids. The junction had 4 bases not matched to a gene; V was cut back by 6 bases and J by 0 bases. The germline V gene encodes CDR1 MGHDK and CDR2 SYGVNS. Here the CDR3 DNA reads TGTGCCAGCAGGAGCAGCGGGAGCTCCTACGAGCAGTACTTC. Translation gives CASRSSGSSYEQYF.

The sample holds a few counts of this clone. This sequence joins TRBV30 and TRBJ2-5, with D possibly being TRBD1 (5 bases). Between the trimmed V and J ends, which lost 2 bases and 7 bases, there was a span of 20 bases. Germline-derived CDR1 and CDR2 are GTSNPN and SVGIG (reference sequence). The length of the CDR3 is 15 residues. The CDR3 region has the DNA TGTGCCTGGAGTAGAGGAGTAGGGGATATTGGGACCCAGTACTTC. Translated, it gives CAWSRGVGDIGTQYF.

This clone was seen a handful of times. V gene TRBV30 combines with J gene TRBJ1-4, with D perhaps TRBD1 (6 bases). Germline CDR1 reads GTSNPN; CDR2 reads SVGIG (reference sequence). V dropped 1 base and J dropped 12 bases, with 18 bases sitting between them. The CDR3 consists of 14 residues. CDR3 sequence (DNA): TGTGCCTGGAGTGGAGCCCTGTACGGGGGGCAACTGTTTTTT. Its protein product is CAWSGALYGGQLFF.

The CDR3 nucleotides are TGTGCCTGGAGCGGGACAGGTCGACGTGAAGCTTTCTTT. It is translated as CAWSGTGRREAFF. This chain connects TRBV30 to TRBJ1-1, with 8 bases lining up with TRBD1. CDR1 and CDR2 (germline): GTSNPN, SVGIG (reference sequence). V was clipped by 3 bases and J by 7 bases; unmatched bases: 7. The CDR3 is 13 residues long.